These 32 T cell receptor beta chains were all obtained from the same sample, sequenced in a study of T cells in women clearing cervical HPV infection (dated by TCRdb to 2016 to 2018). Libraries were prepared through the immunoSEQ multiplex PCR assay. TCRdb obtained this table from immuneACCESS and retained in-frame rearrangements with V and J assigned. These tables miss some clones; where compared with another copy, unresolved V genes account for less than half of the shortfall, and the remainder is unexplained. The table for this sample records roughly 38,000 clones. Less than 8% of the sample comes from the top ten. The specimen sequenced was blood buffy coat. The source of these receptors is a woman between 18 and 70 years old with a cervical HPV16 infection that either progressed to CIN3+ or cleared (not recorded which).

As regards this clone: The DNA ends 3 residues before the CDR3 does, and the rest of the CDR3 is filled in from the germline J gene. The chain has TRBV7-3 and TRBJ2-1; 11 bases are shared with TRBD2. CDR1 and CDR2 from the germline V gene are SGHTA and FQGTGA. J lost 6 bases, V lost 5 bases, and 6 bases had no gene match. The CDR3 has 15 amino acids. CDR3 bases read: TGTGCCAGCAGCCACGGACTAGCGGGTCTCAATGAG. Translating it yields CASSHGLAGLNE. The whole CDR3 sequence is CASSHGLAGLNEQFF.

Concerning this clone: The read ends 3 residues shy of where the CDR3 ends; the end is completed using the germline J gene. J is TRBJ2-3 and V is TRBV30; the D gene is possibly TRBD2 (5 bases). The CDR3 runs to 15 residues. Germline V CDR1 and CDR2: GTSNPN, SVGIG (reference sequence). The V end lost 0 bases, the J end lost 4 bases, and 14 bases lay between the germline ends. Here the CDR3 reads CAWSVSRRAADTQYF. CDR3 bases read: TGTGCCTGGAGTGTAAGTAGGCGGGCCGCAGATACG. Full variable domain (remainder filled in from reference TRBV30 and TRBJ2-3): SQTIHQWPATLVQPVGSPLSLECTVEGTSNPNLYWYRQAAGRGLQLLFYSVGIGQISSEVPQNLSASRPQDRQFILSSKKLLLSDSGFYLCAWSVSRRAADTQYFGPGTRLTVL.

The CDR3 bases that were read are TGTGCCAGCAGTGAACAGGGAGAGACC. Translated, it gives CASSEQGET. The whole CDR3 protein is CASSEQGETQYF. The V and J genes are TRBV2 and TRBJ2-5; a possible D gene is TRBD1 (5 bases). The read gets to within 3 residues of the CDR3 end, and the germline J gene fills in the rest. The CDR3 covers 12 residues. Germline V gives CDR1 SNHLY, CDR2 FYNNEI. V was shortened by 2 bases and J by 4 bases, with 5 bases between the two germline ends.

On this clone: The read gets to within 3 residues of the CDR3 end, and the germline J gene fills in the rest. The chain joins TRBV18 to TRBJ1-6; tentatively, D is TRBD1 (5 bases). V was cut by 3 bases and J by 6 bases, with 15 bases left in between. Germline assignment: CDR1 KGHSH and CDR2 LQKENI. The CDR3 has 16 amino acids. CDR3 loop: CASSPAGVGSNSPLHF. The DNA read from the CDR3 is TGTGCCAGCTCACCTGCGGGGGTTGGGTCTAATTCACCC.

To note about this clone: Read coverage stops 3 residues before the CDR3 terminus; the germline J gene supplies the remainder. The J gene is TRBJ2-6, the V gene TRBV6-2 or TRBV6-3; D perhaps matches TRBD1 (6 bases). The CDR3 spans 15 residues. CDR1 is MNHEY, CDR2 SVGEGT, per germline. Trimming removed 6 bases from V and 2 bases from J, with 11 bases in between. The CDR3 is CASSSRQAGANVLTF. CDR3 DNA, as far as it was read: TGTGCCAGCAGCTCCCGACAGGCTGGGGCCAACGTC.

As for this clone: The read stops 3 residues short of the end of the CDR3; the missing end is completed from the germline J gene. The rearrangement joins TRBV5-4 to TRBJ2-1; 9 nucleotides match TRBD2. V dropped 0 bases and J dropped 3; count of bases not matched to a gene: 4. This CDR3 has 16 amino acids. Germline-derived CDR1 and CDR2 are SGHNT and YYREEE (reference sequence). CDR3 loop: CASSLDSGGDYNEQFF. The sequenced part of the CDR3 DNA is TGTGCCAGCAGCTTGGATAGCGGGGGAGACTACAATGAG.

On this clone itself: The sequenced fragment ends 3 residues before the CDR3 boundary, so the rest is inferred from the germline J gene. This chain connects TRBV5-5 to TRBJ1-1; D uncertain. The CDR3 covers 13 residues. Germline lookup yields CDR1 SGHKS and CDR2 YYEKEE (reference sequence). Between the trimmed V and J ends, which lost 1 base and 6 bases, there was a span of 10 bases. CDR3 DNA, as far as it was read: TGTGCCAGCAGCTTGAATTTACTAGCTGAA. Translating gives CASSLNLLAE. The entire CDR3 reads CASSLNLLAEAFF.

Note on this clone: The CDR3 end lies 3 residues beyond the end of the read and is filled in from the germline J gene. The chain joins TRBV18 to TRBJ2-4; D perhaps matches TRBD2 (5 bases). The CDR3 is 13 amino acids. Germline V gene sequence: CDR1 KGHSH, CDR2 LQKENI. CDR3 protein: CASSQDGVNGQYF. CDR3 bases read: TGTGCCAGCTCACAGGACGGGGTTAATGGT.

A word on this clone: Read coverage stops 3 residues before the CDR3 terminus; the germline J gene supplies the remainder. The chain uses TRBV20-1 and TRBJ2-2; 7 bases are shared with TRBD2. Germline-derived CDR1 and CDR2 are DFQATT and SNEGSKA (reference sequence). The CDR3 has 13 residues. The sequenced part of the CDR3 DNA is TGCAGTGCTTTGATCGGGACTAATGAAAAG. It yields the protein CSALIGTNEK. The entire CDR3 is CSALIGTNEKLFF.

CDR3 loop: CASSDRTSGTDTQYF. The part of the CDR3 DNA that was read is TGTGCCAGCAGTGATCGGACTAGCGGCACAGATACG. The chain is built from TRBV6-2 or TRBV6-3 and TRBJ2-3; TRBD2 agrees at 9 bases. The CDR3 end lies 3 residues beyond the end of the read and is filled in from the germline J gene. CDR3 size: 15 residues. Germline loops: CDR1 MNHEY, CDR2 SVGEGT. V was clipped by 5 bases and J by 1 base; unmatched bases: 4.

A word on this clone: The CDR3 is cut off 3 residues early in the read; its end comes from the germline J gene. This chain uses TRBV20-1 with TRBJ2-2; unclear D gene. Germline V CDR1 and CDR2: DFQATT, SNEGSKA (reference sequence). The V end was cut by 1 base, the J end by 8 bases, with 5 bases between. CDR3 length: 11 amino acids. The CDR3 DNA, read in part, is TGCAGTGCTAGAGGTGTAGGGGAG. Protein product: CSARGVGE. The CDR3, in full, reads CSARGVGELFF.

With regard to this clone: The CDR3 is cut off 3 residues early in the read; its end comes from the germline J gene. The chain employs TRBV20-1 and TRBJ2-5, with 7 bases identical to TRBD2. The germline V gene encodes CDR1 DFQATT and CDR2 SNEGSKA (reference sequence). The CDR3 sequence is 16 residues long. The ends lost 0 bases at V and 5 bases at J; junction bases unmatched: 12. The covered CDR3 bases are TGCAGTGCTAGAGATCAGGGAGGGGTGGGGAGGGAGACC. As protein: CSARDQGGVGRET. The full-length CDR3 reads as CSARDQGGVGRETQYF.

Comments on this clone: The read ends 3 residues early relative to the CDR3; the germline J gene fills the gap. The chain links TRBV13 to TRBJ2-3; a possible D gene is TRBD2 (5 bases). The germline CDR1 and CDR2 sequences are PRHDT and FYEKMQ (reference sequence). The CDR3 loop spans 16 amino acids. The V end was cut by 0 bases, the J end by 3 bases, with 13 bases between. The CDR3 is CASSLGRGLVTDTQYF. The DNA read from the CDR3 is TGTGCCAGCAGCTTAGGCCGCGGACTCGTAACAGATACG.

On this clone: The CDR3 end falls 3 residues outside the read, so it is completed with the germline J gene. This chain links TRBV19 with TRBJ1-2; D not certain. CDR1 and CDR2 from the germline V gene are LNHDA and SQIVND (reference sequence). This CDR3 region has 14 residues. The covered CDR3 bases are TGTGCCAGTAGTATATCGACCCGCACAGATACC. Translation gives CASSISTRTDT. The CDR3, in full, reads CASSISTRTDTYTF.

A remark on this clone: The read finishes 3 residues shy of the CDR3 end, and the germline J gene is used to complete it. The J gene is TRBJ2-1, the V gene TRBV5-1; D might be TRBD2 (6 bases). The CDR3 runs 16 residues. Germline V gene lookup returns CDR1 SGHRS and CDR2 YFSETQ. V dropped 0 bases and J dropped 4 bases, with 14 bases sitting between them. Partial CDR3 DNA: TGCGCCAGCAGCTTGGGGGGGGTTTATACTTACAATGAG. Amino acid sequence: CASSLGGVYTYNE. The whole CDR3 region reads CASSLGGVYTYNEQFF.

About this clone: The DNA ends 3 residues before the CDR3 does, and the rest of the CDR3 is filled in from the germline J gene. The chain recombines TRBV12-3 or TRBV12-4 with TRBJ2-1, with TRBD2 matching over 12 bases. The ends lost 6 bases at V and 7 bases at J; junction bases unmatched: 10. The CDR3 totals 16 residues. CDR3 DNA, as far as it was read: TGTGCCAGCAGGCCTCGACTAGCGGGAGAGAGGAATGAG. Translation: CASRPRLAGERNE. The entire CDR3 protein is CASRPRLAGERNEQFF.

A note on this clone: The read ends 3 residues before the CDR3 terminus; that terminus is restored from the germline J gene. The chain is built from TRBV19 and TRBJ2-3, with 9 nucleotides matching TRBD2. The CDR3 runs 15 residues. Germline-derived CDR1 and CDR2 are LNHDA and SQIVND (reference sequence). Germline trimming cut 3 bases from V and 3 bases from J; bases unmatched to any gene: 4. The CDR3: CASSIGTSLTDTQYF. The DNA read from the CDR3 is TGTGCCAGTAGTATCGGGACTAGCCTAACAGATACG.

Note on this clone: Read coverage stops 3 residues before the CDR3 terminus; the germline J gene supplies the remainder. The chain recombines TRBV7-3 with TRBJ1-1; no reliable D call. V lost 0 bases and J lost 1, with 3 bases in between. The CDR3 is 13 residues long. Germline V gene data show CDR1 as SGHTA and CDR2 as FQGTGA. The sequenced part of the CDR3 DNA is TGTGCCAGCAGCTTAACCGGGAACACTGAA. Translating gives CASSLTGNTE. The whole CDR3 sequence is CASSLTGNTEAFF.

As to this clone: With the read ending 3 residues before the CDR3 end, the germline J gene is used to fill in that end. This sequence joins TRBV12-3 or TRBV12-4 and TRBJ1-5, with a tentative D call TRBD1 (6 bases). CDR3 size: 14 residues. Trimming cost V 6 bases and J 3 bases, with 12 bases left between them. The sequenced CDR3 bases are TGTGCCAGCAGAAAAGGACAGAACAATCAGCCC. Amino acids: CASRKGQNNQP. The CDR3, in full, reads CASRKGQNNQPQHF.

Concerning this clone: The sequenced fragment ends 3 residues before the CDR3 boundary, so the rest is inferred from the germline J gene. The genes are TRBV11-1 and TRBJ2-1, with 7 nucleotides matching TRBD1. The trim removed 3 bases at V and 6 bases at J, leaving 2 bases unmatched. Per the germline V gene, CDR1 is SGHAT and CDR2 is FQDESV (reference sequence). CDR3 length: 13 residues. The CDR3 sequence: CASSFRQGNEQFF. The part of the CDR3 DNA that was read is TGTGCCAGCAGCTTCCGACAGGGCAATGAG.

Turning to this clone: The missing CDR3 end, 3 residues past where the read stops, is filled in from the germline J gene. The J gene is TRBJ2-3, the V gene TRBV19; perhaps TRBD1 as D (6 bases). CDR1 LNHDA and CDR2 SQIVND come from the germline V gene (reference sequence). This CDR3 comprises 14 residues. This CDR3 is CASSLTGNNQPQYF. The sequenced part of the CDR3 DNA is TGTGCCAGTAGTCTAACAGGGAACAATCAGCCG. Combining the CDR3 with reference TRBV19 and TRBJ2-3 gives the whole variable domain DGGITQSPKYLFRKEGQNVTLSCEQNLNHDAMYWYRQDPGQGLRLIYYSQIVNDFQKGDIAEGYSVSREKKESFPLTVTSAQKNPTAFYLCASSLTGNNQPQYFGPGTRLTVL.

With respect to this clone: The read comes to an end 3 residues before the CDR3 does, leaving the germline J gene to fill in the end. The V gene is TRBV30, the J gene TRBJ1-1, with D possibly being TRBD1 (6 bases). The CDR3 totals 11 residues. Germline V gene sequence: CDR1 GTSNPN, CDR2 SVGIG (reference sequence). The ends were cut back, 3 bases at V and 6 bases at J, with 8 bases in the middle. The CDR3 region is CAWRDSAEAFF. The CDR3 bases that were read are TGTGCCTGGAGGGACAGTGCTGAA.

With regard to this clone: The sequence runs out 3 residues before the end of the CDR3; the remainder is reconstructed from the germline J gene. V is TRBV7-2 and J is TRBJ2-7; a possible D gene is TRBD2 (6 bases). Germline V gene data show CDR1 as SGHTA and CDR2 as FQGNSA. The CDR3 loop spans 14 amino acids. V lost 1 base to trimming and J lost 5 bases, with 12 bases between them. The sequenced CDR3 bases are TGTGCCAGCAGCTTAGTTACTAGCAGGGACGAG. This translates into CASSLVTSRDE. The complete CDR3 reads CASSLVTSRDEQYF.

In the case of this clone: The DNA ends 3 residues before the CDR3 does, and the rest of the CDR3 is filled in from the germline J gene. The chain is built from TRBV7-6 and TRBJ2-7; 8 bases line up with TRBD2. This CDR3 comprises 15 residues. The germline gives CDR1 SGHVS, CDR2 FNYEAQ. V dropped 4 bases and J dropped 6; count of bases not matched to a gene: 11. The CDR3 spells CASSSPGLVSREQYF. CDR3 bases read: TGTGCCAGCAGCTCCCCGGGACTAGTGAGTCGCGAG.

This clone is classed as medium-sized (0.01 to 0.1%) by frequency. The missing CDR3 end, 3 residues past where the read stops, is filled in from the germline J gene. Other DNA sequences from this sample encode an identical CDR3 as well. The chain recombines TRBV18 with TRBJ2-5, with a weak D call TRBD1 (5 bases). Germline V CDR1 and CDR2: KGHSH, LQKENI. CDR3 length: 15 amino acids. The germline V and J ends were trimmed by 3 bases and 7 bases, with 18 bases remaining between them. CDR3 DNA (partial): TGTGCCAGCTCACCTCCGGACATTCCTGTAGGGACC. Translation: CASSPPDIPVGT. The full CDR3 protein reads CASSPPDIPVGTQYF.

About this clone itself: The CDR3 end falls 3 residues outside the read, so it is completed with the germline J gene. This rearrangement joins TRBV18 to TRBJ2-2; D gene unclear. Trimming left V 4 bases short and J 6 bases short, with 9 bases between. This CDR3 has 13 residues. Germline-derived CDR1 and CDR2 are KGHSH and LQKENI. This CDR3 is CASSQAAPGELFF. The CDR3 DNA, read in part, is TGTGCCAGCTCACAGGCCGCCCCCGGGGAG.

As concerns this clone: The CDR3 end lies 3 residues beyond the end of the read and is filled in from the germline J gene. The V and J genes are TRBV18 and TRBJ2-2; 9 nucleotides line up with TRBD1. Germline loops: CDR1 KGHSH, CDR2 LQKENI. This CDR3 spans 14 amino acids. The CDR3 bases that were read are TGTGCCAGCTCACGAGACAGGGGGAATGAAAAG. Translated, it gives CASSRDRGNEK. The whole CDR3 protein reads CASSRDRGNEKLFF.

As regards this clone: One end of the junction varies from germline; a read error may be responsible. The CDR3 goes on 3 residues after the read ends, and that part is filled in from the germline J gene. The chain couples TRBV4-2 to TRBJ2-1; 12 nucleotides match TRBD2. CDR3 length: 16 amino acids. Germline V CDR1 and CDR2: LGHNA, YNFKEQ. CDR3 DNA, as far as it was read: TGCGCCAGCAGCCAAGAGGCTAGCGGGAGGGTAAATGAG. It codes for CASSQEASGRVNE. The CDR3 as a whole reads CASSQEASGRVNEQFF.

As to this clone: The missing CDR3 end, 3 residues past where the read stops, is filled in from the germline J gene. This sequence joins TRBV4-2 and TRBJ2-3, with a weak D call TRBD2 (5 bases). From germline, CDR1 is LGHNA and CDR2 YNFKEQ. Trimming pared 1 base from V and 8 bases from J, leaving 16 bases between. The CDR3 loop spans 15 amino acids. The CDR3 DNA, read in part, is TGTGCCAGCAGCCAAGTCCGAGCGGCATCAAGTACG. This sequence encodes CASSQVRAASST. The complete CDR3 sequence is CASSQVRAASSTQYF.

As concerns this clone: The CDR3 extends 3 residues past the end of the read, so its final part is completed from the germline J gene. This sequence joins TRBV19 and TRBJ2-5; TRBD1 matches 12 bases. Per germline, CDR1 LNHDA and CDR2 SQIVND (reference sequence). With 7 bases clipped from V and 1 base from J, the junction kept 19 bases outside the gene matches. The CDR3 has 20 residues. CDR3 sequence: CASNFYSGTGGHRGQETQYF. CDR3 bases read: TGTGCCAGTAATTTCTACTCCGGGACAGGGGGCCACCGGGGCCAAGAGACC.

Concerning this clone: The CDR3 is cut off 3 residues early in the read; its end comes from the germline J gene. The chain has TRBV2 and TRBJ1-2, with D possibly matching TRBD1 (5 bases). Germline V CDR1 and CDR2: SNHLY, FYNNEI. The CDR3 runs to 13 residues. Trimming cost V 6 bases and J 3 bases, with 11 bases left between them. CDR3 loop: CASSQGEDYGYTF. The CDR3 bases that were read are TGTGCCAGCAGCCAAGGGGAGGACTATGGC.

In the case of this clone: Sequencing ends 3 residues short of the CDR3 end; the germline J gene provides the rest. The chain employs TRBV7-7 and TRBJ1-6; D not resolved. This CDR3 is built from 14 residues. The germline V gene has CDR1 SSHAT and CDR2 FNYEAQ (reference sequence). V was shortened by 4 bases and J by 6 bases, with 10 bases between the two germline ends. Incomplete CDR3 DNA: TGTGCCAGCAGCTCCGCCGGGGTTAATTCACCC. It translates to CASSSAGVNSP. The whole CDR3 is CASSSAGVNSPLHF.